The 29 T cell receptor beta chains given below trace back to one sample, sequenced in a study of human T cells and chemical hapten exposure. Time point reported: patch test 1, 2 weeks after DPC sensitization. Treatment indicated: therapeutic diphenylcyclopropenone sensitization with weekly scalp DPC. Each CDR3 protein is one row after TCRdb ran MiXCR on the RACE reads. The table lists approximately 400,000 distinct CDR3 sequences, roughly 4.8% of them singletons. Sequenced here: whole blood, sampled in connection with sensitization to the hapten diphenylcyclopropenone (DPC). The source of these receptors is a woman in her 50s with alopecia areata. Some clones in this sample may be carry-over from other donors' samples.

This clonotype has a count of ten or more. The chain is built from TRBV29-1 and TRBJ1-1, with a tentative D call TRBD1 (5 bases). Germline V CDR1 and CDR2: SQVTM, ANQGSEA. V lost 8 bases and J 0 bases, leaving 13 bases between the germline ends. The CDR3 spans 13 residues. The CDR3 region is CSLMGGMNTEAFF. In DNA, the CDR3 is TGCAGCCTTATGGGGGGTATGAACACTGAAGCTTTCTTT.

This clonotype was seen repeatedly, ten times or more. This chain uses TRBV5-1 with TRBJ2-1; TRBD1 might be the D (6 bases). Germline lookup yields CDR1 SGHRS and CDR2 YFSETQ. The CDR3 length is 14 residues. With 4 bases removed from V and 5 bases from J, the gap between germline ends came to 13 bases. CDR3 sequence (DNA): TGCGCCAGCAGCCCGGACAGTCAGAACAATGAGCAGTTCTTC. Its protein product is CASSPDSQNNEQFF.

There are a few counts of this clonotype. CDR3 bases: TGTGCCAGCGAGGCCGGGGCCAACGTCCTGACTTTC. Protein sequence: CASEAGANVLTF. The chain links TRBV6-1 to TRBJ2-6; D gene uncertain. Per the germline V gene, CDR1 is MNHNS and CDR2 is SASEGT. The germline V and J ends were trimmed by 8 bases and 4 bases, with 6 bases remaining between them. This CDR3 comprises 12 residues.

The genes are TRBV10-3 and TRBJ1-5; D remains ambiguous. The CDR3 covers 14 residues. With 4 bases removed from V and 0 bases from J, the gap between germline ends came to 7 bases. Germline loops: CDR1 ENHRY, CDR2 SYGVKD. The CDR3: CAISAEYSNQPQHF. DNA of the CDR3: TGTGCCATCAGTGCGGAGTATAGCAATCAGCCCCAGCATTTT.

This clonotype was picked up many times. The CDR3 reads CSAIHRGSKYF. The CDR3 nucleotides are TGCAGCGCCATCCACAGGGGCTCGAAGTACTTC. The V gene is TRBV29-1, the J gene TRBJ2-4; 7 nucleotides agree with TRBD1. The CDR3 length is 11 residues. In germline, CDR1 is SQVTM, CDR2 ANQGSEA. After removal of 7 bases from V and 14 bases from J, the junction contained 11 bases not matched to a gene.

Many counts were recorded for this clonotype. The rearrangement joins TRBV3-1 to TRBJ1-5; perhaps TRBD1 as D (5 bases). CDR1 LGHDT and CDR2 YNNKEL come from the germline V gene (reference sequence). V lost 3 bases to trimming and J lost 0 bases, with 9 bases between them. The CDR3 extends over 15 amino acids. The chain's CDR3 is CASSHAGHSNQPQHF. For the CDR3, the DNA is TGTGCCAGCAGCCACGCAGGGCATAGCAATCAGCCCCAGCATTTT.

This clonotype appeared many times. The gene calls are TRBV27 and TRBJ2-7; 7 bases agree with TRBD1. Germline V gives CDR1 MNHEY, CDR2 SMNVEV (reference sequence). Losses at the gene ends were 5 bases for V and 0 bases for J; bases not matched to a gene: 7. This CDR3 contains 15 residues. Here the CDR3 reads CASSESGTASYEQYF. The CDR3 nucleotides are TGTGCCAGCAGTGAGTCCGGGACAGCCTCCTACGAGCAGTACTTC.

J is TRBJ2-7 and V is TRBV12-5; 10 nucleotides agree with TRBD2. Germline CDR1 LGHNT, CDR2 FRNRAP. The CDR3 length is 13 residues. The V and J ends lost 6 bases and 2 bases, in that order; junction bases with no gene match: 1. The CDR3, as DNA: TGTGCTAGTGGCAGCGGGGGGGCCTACGAGCAGTACTTC. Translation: CASGSGGAYEQYF.

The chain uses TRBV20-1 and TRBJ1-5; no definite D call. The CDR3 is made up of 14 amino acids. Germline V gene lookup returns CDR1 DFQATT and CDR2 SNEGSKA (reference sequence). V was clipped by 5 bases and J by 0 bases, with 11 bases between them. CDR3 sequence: CSAPDGASNQPQHF. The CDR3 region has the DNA TGCAGTGCTCCAGACGGTGCTAGCAATCAGCCCCAGCATTTT.

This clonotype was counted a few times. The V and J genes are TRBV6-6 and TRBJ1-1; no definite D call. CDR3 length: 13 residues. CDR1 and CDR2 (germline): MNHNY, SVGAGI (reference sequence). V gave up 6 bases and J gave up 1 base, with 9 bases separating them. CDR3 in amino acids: CASRYGRNTEAFF. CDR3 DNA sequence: TGTGCCAGCAGGTACGGGAGGAACACTGAAGCTTTCTTT.

The CDR3 region has the DNA TGTGCCAGCAGCCGAAACAGGGTAATGAACACTGAAGCTTTCTTT. Translating it yields CASSRNRVMNTEAFF. The V gene is TRBV14, the J gene TRBJ1-1; the D gene is possibly TRBD1 (6 bases). CDR1 SGHDN and CDR2 FVKESK come from the germline V gene. The CDR3 consists of 15 residues. Trimming cost V 4 bases and J 0 bases, with 12 bases left between them.

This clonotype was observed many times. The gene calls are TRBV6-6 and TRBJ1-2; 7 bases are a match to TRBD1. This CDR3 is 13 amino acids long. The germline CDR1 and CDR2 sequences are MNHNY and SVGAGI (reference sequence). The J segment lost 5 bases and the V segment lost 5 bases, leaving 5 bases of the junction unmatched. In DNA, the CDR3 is TGTGCCAGCAGTCCCGGGACAGAGTATGGCTACACCTTC. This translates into CASSPGTEYGYTF.

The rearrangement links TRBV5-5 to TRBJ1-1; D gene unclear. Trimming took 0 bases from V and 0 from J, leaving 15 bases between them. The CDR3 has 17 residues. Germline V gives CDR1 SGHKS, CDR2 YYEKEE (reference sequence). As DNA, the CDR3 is TGTGCCAGCAGCTTGGGGTTCTGGGAGCGGATGAACACTGAAGCTTTCTTT. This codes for CASSLGFWERMNTEAFF.

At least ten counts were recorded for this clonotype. The DNA for the CDR3 is TGTGCCAGCAGCTTTGCCGGAGTCACAGATACGCAGTATTTT. As protein: CASSFAGVTDTQYF. The J gene is TRBJ2-3, the V gene TRBV11-2, with D unclear. The CDR3 has 14 residues. Germline V gives CDR1 SGHAT, CDR2 FQNNGV. V lost 3 bases and J lost 2, with 9 bases in between.

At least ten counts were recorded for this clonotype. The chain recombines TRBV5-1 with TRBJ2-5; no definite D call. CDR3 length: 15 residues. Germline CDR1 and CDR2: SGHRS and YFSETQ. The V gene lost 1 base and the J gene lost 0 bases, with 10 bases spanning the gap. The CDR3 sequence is CASSLSYSYQETQYF. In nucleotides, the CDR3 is TGCGCCAGCAGCTTGTCATACTCGTACCAAGAGACCCAGTACTTC.

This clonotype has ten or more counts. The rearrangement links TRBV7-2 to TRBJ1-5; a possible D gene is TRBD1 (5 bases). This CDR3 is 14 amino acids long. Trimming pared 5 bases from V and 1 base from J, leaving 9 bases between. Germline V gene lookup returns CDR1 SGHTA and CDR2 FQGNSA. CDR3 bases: TGTGCCAGCAGCCAGGGTTGGAGCAATCAGCCCCAGCATTTT. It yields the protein CASSQGWSNQPQHF.

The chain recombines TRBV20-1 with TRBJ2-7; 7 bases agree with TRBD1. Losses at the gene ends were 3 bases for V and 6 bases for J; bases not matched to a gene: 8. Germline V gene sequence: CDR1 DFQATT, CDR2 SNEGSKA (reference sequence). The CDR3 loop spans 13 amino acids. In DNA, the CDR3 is TGCAGTGCTAGGTCCCCTACAGGGGTCGAGCAGTACTTC. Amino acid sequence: CSARSPTGVEQYF.

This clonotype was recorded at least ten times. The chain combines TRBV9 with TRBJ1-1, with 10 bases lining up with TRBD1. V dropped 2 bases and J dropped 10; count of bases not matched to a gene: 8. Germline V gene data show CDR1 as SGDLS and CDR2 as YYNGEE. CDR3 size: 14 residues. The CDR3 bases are TGTGCCAGCAGCGTCTTGGGGACAGGGGAAGGAGCTTTCTTT. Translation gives CASSVLGTGEGAFF.

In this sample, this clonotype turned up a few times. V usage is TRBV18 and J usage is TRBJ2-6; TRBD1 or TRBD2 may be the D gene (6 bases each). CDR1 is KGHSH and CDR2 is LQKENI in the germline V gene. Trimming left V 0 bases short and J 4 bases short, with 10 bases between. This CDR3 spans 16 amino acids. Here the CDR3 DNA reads TGTGCCAGCTCACCACCGAGGGGGGCCGGGGCCAACGTCCTGACTTTC. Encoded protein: CASSPPRGAGANVLTF.

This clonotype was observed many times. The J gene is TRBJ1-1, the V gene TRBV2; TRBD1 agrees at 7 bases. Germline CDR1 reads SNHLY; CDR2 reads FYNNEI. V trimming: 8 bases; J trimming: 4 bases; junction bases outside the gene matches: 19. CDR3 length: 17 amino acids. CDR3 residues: CASETGAQRIGSTEAFF. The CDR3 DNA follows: TGTGCCAGCGAAACAGGGGCCCAGAGAATAGGTAGCACTGAAGCTTTCTTT.

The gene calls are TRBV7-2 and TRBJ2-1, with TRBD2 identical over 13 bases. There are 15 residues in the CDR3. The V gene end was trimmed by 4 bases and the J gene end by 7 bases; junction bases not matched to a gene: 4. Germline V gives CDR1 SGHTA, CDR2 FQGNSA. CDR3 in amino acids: CASSYTSGRVNEQFF. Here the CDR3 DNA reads TGTGCCAGCAGCTATACTAGCGGGAGGGTAAATGAGCAGTTCTTC.

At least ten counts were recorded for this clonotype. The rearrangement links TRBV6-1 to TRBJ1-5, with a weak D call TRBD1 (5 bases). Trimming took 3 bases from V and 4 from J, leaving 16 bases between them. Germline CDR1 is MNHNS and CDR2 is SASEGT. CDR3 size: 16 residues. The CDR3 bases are TGTGCCAGCAGTGATAAAGAGAGGGGAGGAAATCAGCCCCAGCATTTT. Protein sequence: CASSDKERGGNQPQHF.

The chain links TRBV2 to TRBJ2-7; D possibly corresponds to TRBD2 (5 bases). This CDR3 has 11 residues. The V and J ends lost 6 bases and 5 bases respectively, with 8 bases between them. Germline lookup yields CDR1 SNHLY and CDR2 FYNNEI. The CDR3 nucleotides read TGTGCCAGCAGGCCCGGGAACGAGCAGTACTTC. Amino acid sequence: CASRPGNEQYF.

CDR3 DNA: TGTGCCGCGGGGGGCTGGGGGAGCGGAGAGCAGTTCTTC. This codes for CAAGGWGSGEQFF. The chain uses TRBV6-6 and TRBJ2-1; TRBD2 matches at 8 bases. Germline CDR1 is MNHNY and CDR2 is SVGAGI (reference sequence). CDR3 length: 13 amino acids. Trimming at V came to 11 bases and at J to 10 bases, leaving 13 bases not matched to a gene.

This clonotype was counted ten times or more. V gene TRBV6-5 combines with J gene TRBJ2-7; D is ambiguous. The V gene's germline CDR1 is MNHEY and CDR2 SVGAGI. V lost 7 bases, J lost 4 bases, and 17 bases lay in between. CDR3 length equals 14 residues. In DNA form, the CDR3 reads TGTGCCAGCACCCCAAGGGCGTTGTCGTACGAGCAGTACTTC. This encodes CASTPRALSYEQYF.

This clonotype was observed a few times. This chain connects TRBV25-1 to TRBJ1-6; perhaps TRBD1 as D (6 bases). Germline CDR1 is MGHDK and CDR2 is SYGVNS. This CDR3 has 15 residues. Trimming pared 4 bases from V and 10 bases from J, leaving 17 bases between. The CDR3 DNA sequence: TGTGCCAGCAGTGGGGGGGCAGGGCGAATGTCACCCCTCCACTTT. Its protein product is CASSGGAGRMSPLHF.

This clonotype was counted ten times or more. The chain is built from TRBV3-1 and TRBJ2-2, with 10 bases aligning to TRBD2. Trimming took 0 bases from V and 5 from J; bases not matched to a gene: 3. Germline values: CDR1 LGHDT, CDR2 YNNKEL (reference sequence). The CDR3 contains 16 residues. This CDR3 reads CASSQEPSGRTGELFF. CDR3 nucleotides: TGTGCCAGCAGCCAAGAGCCTAGCGGGAGAACCGGGGAGCTGTTTTTT.

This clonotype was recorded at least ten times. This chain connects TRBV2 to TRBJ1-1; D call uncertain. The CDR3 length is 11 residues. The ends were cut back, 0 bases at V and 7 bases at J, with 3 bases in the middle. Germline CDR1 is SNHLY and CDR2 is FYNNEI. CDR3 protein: CASSEADEAFF. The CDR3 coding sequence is TGTGCCAGCAGTGAAGCGGATGAAGCTTTCTTT.

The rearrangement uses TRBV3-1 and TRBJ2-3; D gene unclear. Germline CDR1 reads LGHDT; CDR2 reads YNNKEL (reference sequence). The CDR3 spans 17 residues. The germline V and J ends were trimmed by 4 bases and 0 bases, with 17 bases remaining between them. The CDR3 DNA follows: TGTGCCAGCAGCCGTTTTGTGGTAAAACCTAGCACAGATACGCAGTATTTT. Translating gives CASSRFVVKPSTDTQYF.